A selection of T cell receptor beta chains follows, all from one sample in a study of cytomegalovirus exposure and HLA in healthy donors. Libraries were prepared by immunoSEQ multiplex PCR; TCRdb keeps only in-frame clonotypes and omits some of them. The table lists some 80,000 clones, roughly 9.1% of them singletons. Material for sequencing was PBMCs. All receptors derive from a man aged 60-69 years in good health and CMV-seropositive. CDR3s include the opening cysteine and the closing phenylalanine or tryptophan. The D gene is left open where the match is weak. Expanded clones get a size class; other rows say once, few or many, or leave the size out.

V gene	J gene	clone size	D gene	CDR3 protein	CDR3 DNA
TRBV19	TRBJ2-5	few	TRBD2	CASSVPSGRPYF	TGTGCCAGTAGTGTCCCTAGCGGGAGGCCGTACTTC
TRBV18	TRBJ1-1	.	.	CASSPLEQGANGGEAFF	TGTGCCAGCTCACCACTGGAACAGGGAGCTAATGGGGGTGAAGCTTTCTTT
TRBV4-1	TRBJ2-2	few	TRBD2	CASSLAGEPNTGELFF	TGCGCCAGCAGCCTAGCGGGAGAACCGAACACCGGGGAGCTGTTTTTT
TRBV7-8	TRBJ2-3	.	TRBD2	CASSRGGSSTDTQYF	TGTGCCAGCAGCCGCGGGGGGTCCAGCACAGATACGCAGTATTTT
TRBV5-4	TRBJ2-1	few	TRBD1	CASSFRDRGDNEQFF	TGTGCCAGCAGCTTCCGGGACAGGGGCGACAATGAGCAGTTCTTC
TRBV19	TRBJ1-1	.	TRBD1	CASSPLQGAQDEAFF	TGTGCCAGTAGTCCGCTACAGGGGGCGCAGGATGAAGCTTTCTTT
TRBV7-2	TRBJ2-1	few	TRBD2	CASSFGLAGADEQFF	TGTGCCAGCAGCTTTGGTCTAGCGGGAGCCGATGAGCAGTTCTTC
TRBV6-1	TRBJ2-7	few	TRBD1	CASSENDRGLYEQYF	TGTGCCAGCAGTGAAAATGACAGGGGACTCTACGAGCAGTACTTC
TRBV28	TRBJ2-3	few	.	CASSLPLAEDTQYF	TGTGCCAGCAGCCTCCCCCTGGCTGAAGATACGCAGTATTTT
TRBV7-2	TRBJ1-2	.	TRBD1	CASSSGWRTGDYGYTF	TGTGCCAGCAGCTCGGGGTGGCGAACAGGGGACTATGGCTACACCTTC
TRBV2	TRBJ1-2	few	TRBD1	CASNSVQGSYGYTF	TGTGCCAGCAATTCGGTACAGGGGTCCTATGGCTACACCTTC
TRBV30	TRBJ2-1	.	TRBD2	CAWSGLASHNEQFF	TGTGCCTGGAGTGGACTAGCGTCTCACAATGAGCAGTTCTTC
TRBV5-1	TRBJ1-1	few	TRBD1	CASSSVTPGTGNTEAFF	TGCGCCAGCAGCTCCGTGACCCCAGGGACAGGGAACACTGAAGCTTTCTTT
TRBV6-1	TRBJ2-5	few	TRBD2	CASSETSGGASLETQYF	TGTGCCAGCAGTGAAACTAGCGGGGGGGCCTCTCTCGAGACCCAGTACTTC
TRBV30	TRBJ2-6	few	.	CAWMVGRGANVLTF	TGTGCCTGGATGGTGGGGCGGGGGGCCAACGTCCTGACTTTC
TRBV14	TRBJ2-1	.	.	CASSQDGRNEQFF	TGTGCCAGCAGCCAAGATGGGAGGAATGAGCAGTTCTTC
TRBV19	TRBJ2-3	.	TRBD2	CASRRAGSTALAGGPRTDTQYF	TGTGCCAGCCGGCGGGCCGGTTCCACAGCTCTAGCGGGAGGGCCGAGAACAGATACGCAGTATTTT
TRBV7-6	TRBJ2-3	.	TRBD1	CASSTSRQGTQYF	TGTGCCAGCAGCACCTCAAGACAGGGTACGCAGTATTTT
TRBV21-1	TRBJ1-5	few	.	CASSKSGTENQPQHF	TGTGCCAGCAGCAAATCCGGGACAGAGAATCAGCCCCAGCATTTT
TRBV7-9	TRBJ1-1	few	TRBD1	CASSRQGAYTEAFF	TGTGCCAGCAGCCGACAGGGGGCCTACACTGAAGCTTTCTTT
TRBV28	TRBJ1-6	.	.	CASSPAAGNNSPLHF	TGTGCCAGCAGTCCAGCCGCAGGGAATAATTCACCCCTCCACTTT
TRBV28	TRBJ2-3	few	.	CASRSSTDTQYF	TGTGCCAGCAGATCGAGCACAGATACGCAGTATTTT